The 29 T cell receptor beta chains below all came from one sample that was sequenced in a study of shared clonotypes between healthy human individuals. The method was immunoSEQ multiplex PCR; TCRdb's version includes in-frame clones alone and lacks a portion of them. The sample holds over a million clones, around 74% seen once. The sample consisted of memory CD4+ T cells sorted from blood. The subset denotes: CD45RA-negative fraction. Receptor source: a man between 18 and 29 years old in good health.

The V gene is TRBV6-1, the J gene TRBJ1-5; unclear D gene. CDR3 size: 14 residues. V lost 1 base, J lost 4 bases, and 8 bases lay in between. CDR1 is MNHNS and CDR2 is SASEGT in the germline V gene. This CDR3 is CASSEEPGNQPQHF. In DNA form, the CDR3 reads TGTGCCAGCAGTGAAGAGCCTGGGAATCAGCCCCAGCATTTT.

The chain combines TRBV5-1 with TRBJ2-7; possibly TRBD1 for D (6 bases). The CDR3 sequence is 12 residues long. Trimming removed 4 bases at V and 7 bases at J, with 12 bases between. Germline V gives CDR1 SGHRS, CDR2 YFSETQ. In DNA form, the CDR3 reads TGCGCCAGCAGCAAAAACCAGGGGGAGCAGTACTTC. Translated, it gives CASSKNQGEQYF.

V gene TRBV5-6 combines with J gene TRBJ2-1; 10 positions match TRBD2. The germline V gene encodes CDR1 SGHDT and CDR2 YYEEEE. V dropped 4 bases and J dropped 1; count of bases not matched to a gene: 14. This CDR3 is 19 amino acids long. CDR3 protein: CASSPLLSGGALSYNEQFF. The CDR3 coding sequence is TGTGCCAGCAGCCCGCTACTGAGCGGGGGGGCCTTATCCTACAATGAGCAGTTCTTC. The full variable domain, its missing parts supplied by reference TRBV5-6 and TRBJ2-1, is DAGVTQSPTHLIKTRGQQVTLRCSPKSGHDTVSWYQQALGQGPQFIFQYYEEEERQRGNFPDRFSGHQFPNYSSELNVNALLLGDSALYLCASSPLLSGGALSYNEQFFGPGTRLTVL.

The rearrangement joins TRBV10-3 to TRBJ2-1, with 9 bases that match TRBD2. The J segment lost 6 bases and the V segment lost 11 bases, leaving 8 bases of the junction unmatched. Germline assignment: CDR1 ENHRY and CDR2 SYGVKD. The CDR3 has 13 amino acids. CDR3 sequence: CASRLAEFNEQFF. In DNA form, the CDR3 reads TGTGCCTCACGACTAGCGGAGTTCAATGAGCAGTTCTTC.

V usage is TRBV10-3 and J usage is TRBJ2-3; 9 positions match TRBD1. The J segment lost 4 bases and the V segment lost 10 bases, leaving 9 bases of the junction unmatched. This CDR3 comprises 14 residues. Germline CDR1 ENHRY, CDR2 SYGVKD. Here the CDR3 DNA reads TGTGCCAGCATACAGGGGGCTCGGTCAGATACGCAGTATTTT. Residues: CASIQGARSDTQYF.

This clone was observed a handful of times. J is TRBJ2-1 and V is TRBV5-4; no definite D call. CDR3 length: 13 amino acids. CDR1 is SGHNT and CDR2 is YYREEE in the germline V gene (reference sequence). V lost 2 bases, J lost 8 bases, and 11 bases lay in between. CDR3 nucleotides: TGTGCCAGCAGCTTCTTAGGCGGTTATGAGCAGTTCTTC. Amino acids: CASSFLGGYEQFF. Based on the CDR3 plus reference TRBV5-4 and TRBJ2-1, the full variable domain is ETGVTQSPTHLIKTRGQQVTLRCSSQSGHNTVSWYQQALGQGPQFIFQYYREEENGRGNFPPRFSGLQFPNYSSELNVNALELDDSALYLCASSFLGGYEQFFGPGTRLTVL.

This clone was counted a few times. The chain joins TRBV6-5 to TRBJ1-1; D might be TRBD1 (5 bases). This CDR3 spans 14 amino acids. Trimming took off 2 bases at V and 5 bases at J, with 12 bases between the two ends. The germline CDR1 and CDR2 sequences are MNHEY and SVGAGI. The CDR3 sequence is CASSYAREGTEAFF. In DNA form, the CDR3 reads TGTGCCAGCAGTTACGCCAGGGAGGGGACTGAAGCTTTCTTT.

The V call is TRBV7-9, the J call TRBJ1-2, with 7 bases matching TRBD1. The junction had 6 bases not matched to a gene; V was cut back by 0 bases and J by 8 bases. The CDR3 has 14 residues. Germline lookup yields CDR1 SEHNR and CDR2 FQNEAQ (reference sequence). In DNA, the CDR3 is TGTGCCAGCAGCTTAGCGCTAGGGGGCCAGGGCTACACCTTC. Amino acids: CASSLALGGQGYTF.

The chain has TRBV10-3 and TRBJ1-2; the D is unclear. This CDR3 spans 11 amino acids. The germline V and J ends were trimmed by 6 bases and 8 bases, with 10 bases remaining between them. Germline CDR1 reads ENHRY; CDR2 reads SYGVKD. In DNA form, the CDR3 reads TGTGCCATCAGGGAAAGAGAAGGCTACACCTTC. It encodes CAIREREGYTF.

For the CDR3, the DNA is TGTGCCACCACGGGAAGGGGGGCCTACGAGCAGTACTTC. Amino acids: CATTGRGAYEQYF. V is TRBV6-5 and J is TRBJ2-7; perhaps D is TRBD1 or TRBD2 (6 bases each). The CDR3 spans 13 residues. V was cut by 10 bases and J by 2 bases, with 15 bases left in between. The V gene's germline CDR1 is MNHEY and CDR2 SVGAGI.

This clone was picked up one time. This sample also contains other DNA sequences that code for the same CDR3. V usage is TRBV30 and J usage is TRBJ2-7; TRBD2 aligns across 9 bases. Trimming cost V 3 bases and J 2 bases; bases outside gene matches: 8. This CDR3 has 15 residues. Germline assignment: CDR1 GTSNPN and CDR2 SVGIG (reference sequence). CDR3 sequence reads: CAWSVEGGGAYEQYF. CDR3 coding DNA: TGTGCCTGGAGCGTTGAGGGCGGGGGGGCCTACGAGCAGTACTTC.

The rearrangement links TRBV28 to TRBJ2-2; 9 bases are a match to TRBD1. Per the germline V gene, CDR1 is MDHEN and CDR2 is SYDVKM. V gave up 6 bases and J gave up 4 bases; unmatched junction bases: 6. The CDR3 runs to 15 residues. The CDR3 loop is CASRRQGEGTGELFF. The CDR3, as DNA: TGTGCCAGCAGGCGACAGGGGGAGGGCACCGGGGAGCTGTTTTTT.

This clone was seen once. This chain links TRBV5-4 with TRBJ2-3; TRBD1 agrees at 7 bases. The V segment lost 4 bases and the J segment 0 bases; nucleotides outside the gene matches: 5. Germline V gene sequence: CDR1 SGHNT, CDR2 YYREEE (reference sequence). This CDR3 spans 15 amino acids. CDR3 sequence (DNA): TGTGCCAGCAGCCCGACAGGGTTTAGCACAGATACGCAGTATTTT. Translating it yields CASSPTGFSTDTQYF.

Details on this clone: It differs at one base from a far larger clone, so likely a read error. The identical CDR3 is also encoded by other nucleotide sequences in the sample. CDR3 loop: CASSWGYEQYF. The CDR3 DNA is TGTGCCAGCAGTTGGGGCTACGAGCAGTACTTC. This chain uses TRBV28 with TRBJ2-7, with no clear D. This CDR3 contains 11 residues. Trimming took off 4 bases at V and 3 bases at J, with 4 bases between the two ends. Germline V gives CDR1 MDHEN, CDR2 SYDVKM.

V gene TRBV15 combines with J gene TRBJ2-1; D possibly corresponds to TRBD1 (5 bases). The CDR3 runs 13 residues. The germline V gene has CDR1 LNHNV and CDR2 YYDKDF (reference sequence). Between the trimmed V and J ends, which lost 1 base and 12 bases, there was a span of 13 bases. CDR3 protein: CATSRAGLERQFF. CDR3 nucleotide sequence: TGTGCCACCAGCAGAGCAGGGCTAGAGAGGCAGTTCTTC.

This chain uses TRBV10-3 with TRBJ1-4, with a tentative D call TRBD1 (5 bases). Germline loops: CDR1 ENHRY, CDR2 SYGVKD. CDR3 length equals 15 residues. Between the trimmed V and J ends, which lost 5 bases and 5 bases, there was a span of 15 bases. Here the CDR3 reads CAISPDTAGNEKLFF. The DNA of the CDR3 is TGTGCCATCAGTCCTGACACCGCAGGGAATGAAAAACTGTTTTTT.

This clone was seen a handful of times. The gene calls are TRBV5-1 and TRBJ1-1; D may be TRBD1 (6 bases). Germline CDR1 and CDR2: SGHRS and YFSETQ. The CDR3 contains 15 residues. Trimming shortened V by 4 bases and J by 1 base, and 14 bases separated the two germline ends. CDR3 sequence reads: CASSPQGHENTEAFF. In DNA form, the CDR3 reads TGCGCCAGCAGCCCTCAGGGGCATGAGAACACTGAAGCTTTCTTT.

This chain uses TRBV11-2 with TRBJ2-7; 11 positions match TRBD2. The CDR3 sequence is 15 residues long. CDR1 SGHAT and CDR2 FQNNGV come from the germline V gene. The V segment lost 1 base and the J segment 2 bases; nucleotides outside the gene matches: 1. This CDR3 reads CASSLALAGAYEQYF. The CDR3 nucleotides are TGTGCCAGCAGCTTAGCACTAGCGGGAGCCTACGAGCAGTACTTC.

The CDR3 DNA sequence: TGTGCCAGTAGTATCCTGGCCCCTACTTTGAACACTGAAGCTTTCTTT. It is translated as CASSILAPTLNTEAFF. The J gene is TRBJ1-1, the V gene TRBV19; D gene unclear. V was cut by 3 bases and J by 0 bases, with 14 bases left in between. The CDR3 runs 16 residues. Per germline, CDR1 LNHDA and CDR2 SQIVND (reference sequence).

The chain recombines TRBV7-2 with TRBJ2-5; D is unclear. Germline V CDR1 and CDR2: SGHTA, FQGNSA. Trimming took 1 base from V and 5 from J, leaving 8 bases between them. CDR3 length: 13 residues. DNA for the CDR3: TGTGCCAGCAGCTTAGGGGTTTGGGAGACCCAGTACTTC. It is translated as CASSLGVWETQYF.

The rearrangement links TRBV6-1 to TRBJ2-2, with 8 bases identical to TRBD1. The V gene's germline CDR1 is MNHNS and CDR2 SASEGT. Trimming removed 3 bases from V and 1 base from J; junction bases left unmatched: 7. CDR3 length: 17 residues. The CDR3 is CASSDKPGTGNTGELFF. The CDR3 DNA reads as TGTGCCAGCAGTGACAAACCCGGGACAGGGAACACCGGGGAGCTGTTTTTT.

V and J are TRBV14 and TRBJ2-2; D is unresolved. The V gene's germline CDR1 is SGHDN and CDR2 FVKESK. Trimming stripped 4 bases from V and 1 base from J, with 16 bases between. The CDR3 is made up of 17 amino acids. CDR3 residues: CASSPRTASLNTGELFF. The CDR3 bases are TGTGCCAGCAGCCCAAGAACTGCCTCCCTGAACACCGGGGAGCTGTTTTTT.

This clone was seen only once. The chain is built from TRBV19 and TRBJ2-3; D gene unclear. The CDR3 is 12 residues long. Germline CDR1 and CDR2: LNHDA and SQIVND (reference sequence). The V and J ends lost 1 base and 4 bases respectively, with 3 bases between them. CDR3 DNA: TGTGCCAGTAGTATAGCAGCAGATACGCAGTATTTT. This sequence encodes CASSIAADTQYF.

CDR3 bases: TGTGCCAGCAGTTACCTGATGCAGGGCGGGACCCAGTACTTC. It is translated as CASSYLMQGGTQYF. The gene calls are TRBV6-6 and TRBJ2-5, with D tentatively TRBD1 (5 bases). V was pared by 2 bases and J by 7 bases, with 14 bases between. This CDR3 spans 14 amino acids. CDR1 and CDR2 from the germline V gene are MNHNY and SVGAGI (reference sequence).

The rearrangement uses TRBV7-9 and TRBJ2-1; 10 nucleotides align to TRBD2. V shed 4 bases and J 5 bases; nucleotides not matched to a gene: 8. The CDR3 spans 16 residues. The germline V gene encodes CDR1 SEHNR and CDR2 FQNEAQ (reference sequence). In DNA, the CDR3 is TGTGCCAGCAGCTCTCTAGCGGGAGAGGGCCACAATGAGCAGTTCTTC. This codes for CASSSLAGEGHNEQFF.

DNA for the CDR3: TGTGCCATCACTAACACGGAAGGGCAGTTCTTC. Its protein product is CAITNTEGQFF. The rearrangement links TRBV10-3 to TRBJ2-1; D gene uncertain. V lost 7 bases and J lost 12, with 13 bases in between. Germline V gene sequence: CDR1 ENHRY, CDR2 SYGVKD. This CDR3 is built from 11 residues.

Notes on this clone: The sample holds other DNA sequences that translate to the same CDR3. V gene TRBV14 combines with J gene TRBJ2-7, with D hard to call. The CDR3 loop spans 12 amino acids. V lost 4 bases and J lost 3, with 7 bases in between. Germline V gene lookup returns CDR1 SGHDN and CDR2 FVKESK. CDR3 amino acids: CASSLSYYEQYF. As DNA, the CDR3 is TGTGCCAGCAGCCTTAGCTACTACGAGCAGTACTTC.

The rearrangement uses TRBV7-8 and TRBJ2-1; perhaps TRBD2 as D (6 bases). V was shortened by 1 base and J by 9 bases, with 13 bases between the two germline ends. This CDR3 contains 14 residues. Germline values: CDR1 SGHVS, CDR2 FQNEAQ. DNA for the CDR3: TGTGCCAGCAGCTTAGGGCTAGCGAAGAGTGAGCAGTTCTTC. Its translation: CASSLGLAKSEQFF. The whole variable domain, remainder taken from reference TRBV7-8 and TRBJ2-1, is GAGVSQSPRYKVAKRGQDVALRCDPISGHVSLFWYQQALGQGPEFLTYFQNEAQLDKSGLPSDRFFAERPEGSVSTLKIQRTQQEDSAVYLCASSLGLAKSEQFFGPGTRLTVL.

The chain uses TRBV12-2 and TRBJ1-5; TRBD1 is the table's D call, not checked against the DNA. TRBV12-2 is shown as a pseudogene. CDR3 length equals 18 residues. The CDR3 spells CASRSPRGPGTGGQPQHF. CDR3 DNA: TGTGCAAGTCGCTCCCCTCGGGGACCCGGGACAGGGGGACAGCCCCAGCATTTT.